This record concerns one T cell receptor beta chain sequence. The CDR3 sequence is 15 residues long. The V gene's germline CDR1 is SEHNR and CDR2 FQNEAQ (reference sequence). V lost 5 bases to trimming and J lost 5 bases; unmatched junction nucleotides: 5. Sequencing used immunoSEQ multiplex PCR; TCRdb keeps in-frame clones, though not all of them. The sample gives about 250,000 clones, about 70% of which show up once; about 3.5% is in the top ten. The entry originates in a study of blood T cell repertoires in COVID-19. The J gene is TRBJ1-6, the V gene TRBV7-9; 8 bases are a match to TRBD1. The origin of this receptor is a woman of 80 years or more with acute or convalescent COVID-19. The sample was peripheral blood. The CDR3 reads CASSPGQGNNSPLHF. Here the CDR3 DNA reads TGTGCCAGCAGCCCAGGACAGGGAAATAATTCACCCCTCCACTTT.